This T cell receptor beta chain was sequenced for a study of blood T cell repertoires in COVID-19 (dated by TCRdb to about 2020). Concerning the study at large: The collaborator samples originated in the United States, Italy and Spain and spanned the acute and convalescent phases of COVID-19. The prospective study material was composed of cDNA or gDNA derived from T cells, B-cell-depleted T cells, or PBMCs. The dataset comprised deeply sampled blood TCRbeta repertoires from subjects exposed to, actively infected with, or recovered from COVID-19. The repertoires were made available in a free public database intended to serve as a resource for research on the immune response to SARS-CoV-2. The samples were drawn from the first 160 participants of the ongoing ImmuneRACE study and from 950 to 1,500 subjects provided by 6 global collaborators. The sample metadata nearly always contained a de-identified subject ID, COVID-19 status, age in years and sex. HLA class I and class II types, where available, came from metadata supplied by the sample provider rather than from assay-based typing. Broader findings and caveats from the paper: How much clinical and demographic metadata was included differed by source and by participant, and the metadata was provided uncurated.

The immunoSEQ Assay, a bias-controlled multiplex PCR, was used to amplify TCRbeta CDR3 regions from genomic DNA. As for the original processing: The number of nucleated cells in each sample was estimated from the amplification of reference gene primers within the assay. To quantify the absolute abundance of each unique TCRbeta CDR3 rearrangement, sequence reads were collapsed and filtered. Productive Simpson clonality was computed per sample as the square root of Simpson's diversity index over productive rearrangements. TCRdb took over this immuneACCESS table, retaining in-frame rearrangements with V and J assigned. Such tables are incomplete; in checked studies, under half of the missing clones stem from an unresolved V gene, and the remainder is unexplained. That table furnishes V, J and clone size, whereas the DNA furnished D and trimming. The sample includes 85,000 to 100,000 clones, with 90% observed a single time. The top ten clones comprise about 1.7% of the sample.

The CDR3 holds 15 amino acids from the cysteine to the phenylalanine. Kept here is only the CDR3 DNA, which spans 45 bases and is read in frame from base 1. From a lookup of the germline V gene, CDR1 and CDR2 are SNHLY and FYNNEI. Trimming costs V 6 bases and J 0 bases, and their ends lie 12 bases apart. Turning to this clone: Its antigen remains undetermined. Base qualities are not provided; no much larger clone lies one nucleotide away.

Collaborating institutions collected whole blood in K2EDTA tubes following their own protocols. For TCRbeta analysis, collaborators shipped samples in one of three forms: frozen whole blood, isolated PBMCs, or DNA extracted from either of those sample types. Sample: peripheral blood. Recombination linked TRBV2 to TRBJ1-5; the D gene is perhaps TRBD1, on 6 matching bases. The sequence was collected from a man aged 55-75 years with acute or convalescent COVID-19. The DNA sequence is TGTGCCAGCAGCGACGGGGACAATAGCAATCAGCCCCAGCATTTT. This sequence encodes CASSDGDNSNQPQHF. With the portions outside the CDR3 filled from the reference TRBV2 and TRBJ1-5 genes, the complete variable region becomes EPEVTQTPSHQVTQMGQEVILRCVPISNHLYFYWYRQILGQKVEFLVSFYNNEISEKSEIFDDQFSVERPDGSNFTLKIRSTKLEDSAMYFCASSDGDNSNQPQHFGDGTRLSIL.